Below are 24 T cell receptor beta chains sequenced from a single sample in a study of CD8 T cells in ankylosing spondylitis. Study results and caveats: Within ankylosing spondylitis blood, a TCR beta motif made up of seven to nine highly homologous variants appeared to be characteristic.

Their specific antigens are unknown. TCRdb re-derived calls from the 5' RACE reads in MiXCR, one entry per CDR3 protein. The sample holds just under 550,000 distinct CDR3 sequences, about an eighth seen once. The sample taken for sequencing was blood, either unsorted or a sorted T cell fraction (not recorded which). These receptors originate from a male donor with ankylosing spondylitis.

The chain is built from TRBV29-1 and TRBJ2-3, with D possibly being TRBD2 (6 bases). The CDR3 has 15 amino acids. The germline V and J ends were trimmed by 4 bases and 0 bases, with 14 bases remaining between them. CDR1 is SQVTM, CDR2 ANQGSEA, per germline. Here the CDR3 DNA reads TGCAGCGTTGCCCCCTCGGCGGGGAGCACAGATACGCAGTATTTT. It encodes CSVAPSAGSTDTQYF.

This clonotype has ten or more counts. The V and J genes are TRBV5-1 and TRBJ2-3, with 9 bases lining up with TRBD2. The germline gives CDR1 SGHRS, CDR2 YFSETQ. The CDR3 has 15 residues. V shed 7 bases and J 0 bases; nucleotides not matched to a gene: 6. The CDR3 region has the DNA TGCGCCAGCGGGCAGCGGGAGGATAGCACAGATACGCAGTATTTT. It specifies CASGQREDSTDTQYF.

This clonotype occurred a few times. The CDR3 sequence: CASSFGTVIDQPQHF. CDR3 DNA sequence: TGTGCCAGCAGCTTCGGGACAGTGATAGATCAGCCCCAGCATTTT. The chain couples TRBV7-9 to TRBJ1-5; TRBD1 aligns across 7 bases. The J segment lost 5 bases and the V segment lost 3 bases, leaving 7 bases of the junction unmatched. CDR3 size: 15 residues. The germline gives CDR1 SEHNR, CDR2 FQNEAQ (reference sequence). Full variable domain (missing parts from reference TRBV7-9 and TRBJ1-5): DTGVSQNPRHKITKRGQNVTFRCDPISEHNRLYWYRQTLGQGPEFLTYFQNEAQLEKSRLLSDRFSAERPKGSFSTLEIQRTEQGDSAMYLCASSFGTVIDQPQHFGDGTRLSIL.

The rearrangement links TRBV11-2 to TRBJ2-3; 7 nucleotides align to TRBD2. Germline values: CDR1 SGHAT, CDR2 FQNNGV. The CDR3 contains 16 residues. With V trimmed by 5 bases and J by 3 bases, 11 bases remained unmatched. CDR3 DNA sequence: TGTGCCAGCAGCCCCCGGGCGGGAGCTAGGACAGATACGCAGTATTTT. Residues: CASSPRAGARTDTQYF.

Here the CDR3 DNA reads TGTGCCAGCAGCCCAGCCAGGGCTACGGACAATGAGCAGTTCTTC. Encoded protein: CASSPARATDNEQFF. This rearrangement joins TRBV9 to TRBJ2-1, with a weak D call TRBD1 (5 bases). V was cut by 4 bases and J by 5 bases, with 16 bases left in between. Per the germline V gene, CDR1 is SGDLS and CDR2 is YYNGEE. This CDR3 has 15 amino acids.

This clonotype showed up just a few times. This chain connects TRBV3-1 to TRBJ2-1, with 8 bases lining up with TRBD2. J gave up 3 bases and V 7 bases, and 8 bases lay outside the gene matches. Germline V gene data show CDR1 as LGHDT and CDR2 as YNNKEL (reference sequence). The CDR3 covers 15 residues. The CDR3 nucleotides read TGTGCCAGCACCCCTAGGGCGGGAGGCTACAATGAGCAGTTCTTC. It codes for CASTPRAGGYNEQFF.

This clonotype was detected a few times. This chain connects TRBV5-1 to TRBJ1-1; D remains unclear. Trimming left V 4 bases short and J 4 bases short, with 14 bases between. The CDR3 length is 14 residues. Germline CDR1 reads SGHRS; CDR2 reads YFSETQ. Here the CDR3 reads CASSPPVSGTEAFF. CDR3 DNA sequence: TGCGCCAGCAGCCCCCCGGTTAGCGGCACTGAAGCTTTCTTT. The variable domain in full, completed from reference TRBV5-1 and TRBJ1-1, reads KAGVTQTPRYLIKTRGQQVTLSCSPISGHRSVSWYQQTPGQGLQFLFEYFSETQRNKGNFPGRFSGRQFSNSRSEMNVSTLELGDSALYLCASSPPVSGTEAFFGQGTRLTVV.

This clonotype was found many times. J is TRBJ1-2 and V is TRBV12-3 or TRBV12-4; D gene uncertain. The V end was cut by 5 bases, the J end by 4 bases, with 11 bases between. The CDR3 extends over 13 amino acids. The CDR3, as DNA: TGTGCCAGCAGTCCCAGGTCTACCTATGGCTACACCTTC. It yields the protein CASSPRSTYGYTF.

In this sample, this clonotype turned up a few times. J is TRBJ2-1 and V is TRBV24-1; TRBD1 is a possible D gene (5 bases). The V and J ends lost 7 bases and 7 bases respectively, with 10 bases between them. This CDR3 spans 12 amino acids. Germline V gene lookup returns CDR1 KGHDR and CDR2 SFDVKD. DNA of the CDR3: TGTGCCACCAGCAGGGTGCGAAATGAGCAGTTCTTC. It specifies CATSRVRNEQFF.

The genes are TRBV5-5 and TRBJ2-5; D might be TRBD1 or TRBD2, each matching 6 bases. V gave up 4 bases and J gave up 8 bases, with 21 bases separating them. CDR1 is SGHKS and CDR2 is YYEKEE in the germline V gene (reference sequence). The CDR3 is 15 residues long. The CDR3 DNA sequence: TGTGCCAGCAGCGCTGTAGGGACGGAGGGGGGAACCCAGTACTTC. It specifies CASSAVGTEGGTQYF.

The table lists this clonotype with many counts. The gene calls are TRBV7-8 and TRBJ2-5, with 14 bases aligning to TRBD2. V trimming: 5 bases; J trimming: 3 bases; junction bases outside the gene matches: 5. The germline V gene has CDR1 SGHVS and CDR2 FQNEAQ. This CDR3 region has 16 residues. The CDR3 here is CASSLLGLAGEETQYF. The DNA for the CDR3 is TGTGCCAGCAGCCTACTGGGACTAGCGGGAGAAGAGACCCAGTACTTC.

Ten or more counts support this clonotype. V usage is TRBV11-2 and J usage is TRBJ2-2, with D hard to call. V was clipped by 7 bases and J by 7 bases, with 16 bases between them. The germline V gene encodes CDR1 SGHAT and CDR2 FQNNGV. The CDR3 covers 14 residues. The CDR3 sequence: CASNPRMGFGELFF. As DNA, the CDR3 is TGTGCCAGCAACCCTAGAATGGGATTCGGGGAGCTGTTTTTT.

This clonotype appeared many times. The chain uses TRBV3-1 and TRBJ2-4; unclear D gene. In germline, CDR1 is LGHDT, CDR2 YNNKEL (reference sequence). The length of the CDR3 is 13 residues. Trimming took 1 base from V and 9 from J, leaving 10 bases between them. The CDR3 loop is CASSQGGFGIQYF. The CDR3 region has the DNA TGTGCCAGCAGCCAAGGGGGTTTCGGCATTCAGTACTTC.

The sample holds a few counts of this clonotype. The V gene is TRBV7-6, the J gene TRBJ2-3; 13 positions agree with TRBD2. V was pared by 5 bases and J by 4 bases, with 6 bases of the junction left unmatched. This CDR3 spans 16 amino acids. Per germline, CDR1 SGHVS and CDR2 FNYEAQ. This chain's CDR3 is CASSRTSGRFPDTQYF. CDR3 nucleotide sequence: TGTGCCAGCAGCAGGACTAGCGGGAGATTTCCAGATACGCAGTATTTT.

This clonotype was detected a few times. The CDR3 spells CSARDRRGVSSPLHF. The CDR3 nucleotides read TGCAGTGCTAGAGATAGAAGAGGGGTTAGCTCACCCCTCCACTTT. V is TRBV20-1 and J is TRBJ1-6; D might be TRBD1 (5 bases). Germline V lookup: CDR1 DFQATT, CDR2 SNEGSKA (reference sequence). V was cut by 0 bases and J by 10 bases, with 16 bases left in between. The CDR3 is 15 residues long.

V gene TRBV27 combines with J gene TRBJ2-5; 11 nucleotides match TRBD1. This CDR3 spans 15 amino acids. The V gene end was trimmed by 5 bases and the J gene end by 6 bases; junction bases not matched to a gene: 8. Germline V gene sequence: CDR1 MNHEY, CDR2 SMNVEV (reference sequence). CDR3 amino acids: CASSPRGQGGKTQYF. CDR3 sequence (DNA): TGTGCCAGCAGTCCTCGGGGACAGGGGGGGAAGACCCAGTACTTC.

This clonotype was detected ten times or more. The J gene is TRBJ2-2, the V gene TRBV5-1; the match to TRBD2 covers 14 bases. V was clipped by 4 bases and J by 4 bases; unmatched bases: 0. Germline CDR1 reads SGHRS; CDR2 reads YFSETQ. The CDR3 is 15 amino acids. The CDR3 spells CASSGLAGGTGELFF. For the CDR3, the DNA is TGCGCCAGCAGCGGACTAGCGGGAGGCACCGGGGAGCTGTTTTTT.

This clonotype was observed many times. The chain links TRBV20-1 to TRBJ1-2; D possibly corresponds to TRBD1 (6 bases). Germline loops: CDR1 DFQATT, CDR2 SNEGSKA (reference sequence). The V and J ends lost 3 bases and 6 bases respectively, with 11 bases between them. The CDR3 length is 12 residues. The CDR3 DNA reads as TGCAGTGCTAGTCGGCAGGGGAATGGCTACACCTTC. Protein: CSASRQGNGYTF.

In the case of this clonotype: One junction end does not reproduce the germline sequence, and a read error may be involved. The V gene is TRBV5-6, the J gene TRBJ2-1, with TRBD2 identical over 9 bases. Germline assignment: CDR1 SGHDT and CDR2 YYEEEE. CDR3 length: 13 amino acids. This CDR3 is CSSSLTSGQEQFF. The CDR3 DNA reads TGTTCCAGCAGCCTGACTAGCGGTCAAGAGCAGTTCTTC.

The rearrangement uses TRBV11-2 and TRBJ2-3; D possibly corresponds to TRBD2 (6 bases). Germline CDR1 SGHAT, CDR2 FQNNGV. This CDR3 comprises 15 residues. Trimming removed 5 bases from V and 4 bases from J, with 16 bases in between. In DNA, the CDR3 is TGTGCCAGCAGCGTACGTACGGGAGCTGCAGATACGCAGTATTTT. Translating it yields CASSVRTGAADTQYF.

The table lists this clonotype with a few counts. The V gene is TRBV3-1, the J gene TRBJ2-7; 14 bases agree with TRBD2. The V segment lost 3 bases and the J segment 6 bases; nucleotides outside the gene matches: 7. This CDR3 has 16 residues. Germline values: CDR1 LGHDT, CDR2 YNNKEL (reference sequence). In DNA, the CDR3 is TGTGCCAGCAGCCATCACGGGACTAGCGGGAGCGGCGAGCAGTACTTC. Translated, it gives CASSHHGTSGSGEQYF.

This clonotype was counted only a few times. The rearrangement uses TRBV14 and TRBJ2-1, with 9 bases fitting TRBD2. Per germline, CDR1 SGHDN and CDR2 FVKESK. CDR3 length: 15 residues. J gave up 3 bases and V 4 bases, and 4 bases lay outside the gene matches. The CDR3 is CASSRAGGFYNEQFF. DNA for the CDR3: TGTGCCAGCAGCCGGGCGGGAGGGTTCTACAATGAGCAGTTCTTC.

The DNA of the CDR3 is TGTGCCAGCAGCCGGGGCCAATTAGCCAAAAACATTCAGTACTTC. Residues: CASSRGQLAKNIQYF. The chain links TRBV6-1 to TRBJ2-4; D possibly uses TRBD1 or TRBD2 (5 bases each). The germline V gene has CDR1 MNHNS and CDR2 SASEGT. With 6 bases removed from V and 0 bases from J, the gap between germline ends came to 12 bases. There are 15 residues in the CDR3.

The rearrangement joins TRBV28 to TRBJ2-1; D remains unclear. Trimming removed 5 bases at V and 7 bases at J, with 9 bases between. This CDR3 comprises 12 residues. CDR1 is MDHEN, CDR2 SYDVKM, per germline. CDR3 in DNA: TGTGCCAGCAGTAATCTAGGGAATGAGCAGTTCTTC. It encodes CASSNLGNEQFF. Using reference TRBV28 and TRBJ2-1 for the parts outside the CDR3, the full variable domain is DVKVTQSSRYLVKRTGEKVFLECVQDMDHENMFWYRQDPGLGLRLIYFSYDVKMKEKGDIPEGYSVSREKKERFSLILESASTNQTSMYLCASSNLGNEQFFGPGTRLTVL.